Listed here is a single T cell receptor (beta chain). The antigen remains unidentified. This entry belongs to a study of early stage breast cancer tumors. Study in general: About 70% of the 16 invasive tumors were ER+, PR+ and HER2-.

Measured with immunoSEQ multiplex PCR; TCRdb has only the in-frame clones, and not every one. The sample lists about 63,000 clones, about 83% occurring once. Germline V gene lookup returns CDR1 KGHSH and CDR2 LQKENI. V was cut by 1 base and J by 11 bases, with 11 bases left in between. The CDR3 covers 12 residues. Findings of the study overall: Tumor and normal breast were distinguished via blood comparison in about 90% of the 16 patients. Tumors had roughly 2.4-fold higher T cell density and higher clonality than adjacent normal breast tissue. Bulk DNA sequencing of unsorted cells missed chain pairing and markers.

The TCR originated in a person aged 25-39 years with breast cancer. The chain joins TRBV18 to TRBJ1-1, with D possibly TRBD1 on 5 matching bases. The specimen sequenced was blood. The CDR3 nucleotides read TGTGCCAGCTCACCACTGGATAGGGACGCTTTCTTT. This sequence encodes CASSPLDRDAFF.